This T cell receptor (beta chain) stems from a study of blood T cell repertoires in COVID-19. The CDR3 spans 16 residues. Germline CDR1 reads MNHNY; CDR2 reads SVGAGI (reference sequence). V dropped 2 bases and J dropped 2; count of bases not matched to a gene: 9. Sequencing used immunoSEQ multiplex PCR; TCRdb keeps in-frame clones, though not all of them. The sample lists some 78,000 clones, around 80% occurring once. The V call is TRBV6-6, the J call TRBJ2-7; 7 bases are shared with TRBD2. Sample: peripheral blood. The sequence was collected from a man aged 60 to 75 with active or convalescent COVID-19. The CDR3, as DNA: TGTGCCAGCAGTTACCTAACCGGGGGGAAACCCTACGAGCAGTACTTC. This encodes CASSYLTGGKPYEQYF.